The present T cell receptor beta chain was sequenced within a study of regulatory T cells after allogeneic stem cell transplantation (dated by TCRdb to the late 2010s). Background for the entire study: Patients were stratified according to whether acute graft-versus-host disease had developed within 100 days after stem cell transplantation. The regulatory T-cell TCR repertoire after allogeneic stem cell transplantation was compared between patients with and without acute graft-versus-host disease. CD4+CD25+CD127- regulatory T cells were obtained from patient PBMCs by means of fluorescence-activated cell sorting. Conventional CD4+ T cells defined as CD4+CD25+/-CD127+ were also sorted and TCR-sequenced for comparison in the study. Beyond this particular receptor, the publication reports: Whether or not patients had graft-versus-host disease, conventional CD4+ T-cell repertoire diversity showed no significant difference. A significantly larger repertoire share was occupied by the top 10 regulatory T-cell clones in non-GvHD patients, which suggested expansion of presumably allo-specific protective clones. No regulatory T-cell clones were found to be shared by all patients, and no significant correlation was observed between sorted cell numbers and the inverse Simpson index. The regulatory T-cell TCR repertoire was less diverse and more focused in patients without graft-versus-host disease than in patients with graft-versus-host disease. Because the patient sample size was small, the findings needed validation in a larger cohort.

Per the germline V gene (reference sequence), DFQATT is the CDR1 and SNEGSKA is the CDR2. The CDR3 is 15 amino acids in total, end residues counted. The sequencing machine was an Illumina MiSeq. The SMARTer RACE cDNA Amplification kit was used to reverse transcribe the RNA, and the TCR beta CDR3 region was then amplified. RNA from sorted cells was extracted with the RNeasy Mini Kit. Illumina paired-end sequencing was used to sequence the TCR beta amplicons. The authors processed their data as follows. MiXCR, VDJtools and the tcR R package were used for TCR repertoire analysis. The inverse Simpson index was used to measure diversity, and clones were grouped as rare, small, medium or expanded based on each clone's proportion of the repertoire. TCRdb trimmed the raw reads at Q25, called clones with MiXCR and kept productive beta chains. A single entry per CDR3 protein holds the most common genes and DNA from its merged rows. It is TCRdb's table, rather than the study itself, that gives the V and J calls and clone size. The sample table lists fewer than 5,500 distinct CDR3 sequences, about 96% of them with a count of one. The ten biggest clones cover 35% to 45% of the sample.

What this sample's time point label stands for: 30 days after allogeneic hematopoietic stem cell transplantation. At 30 days after allogeneic hematopoietic stem cell transplantation, peripheral blood mononuclear cells were collected from the patients. Notes on this clonotype: Its recognized antigen is unknown. Lacking the conserved final phenylalanine or tryptophan, this CDR3 likely reflects a read error. The DNA is omitted, as the CDR3 cannot be located on it reliably, and the CDR3 follows TCRdb's listing.

The sequence came from a human patient who had an allogeneic stem cell transplant, so the T cells may come from the graft donor. The rearrangement combines TRBV20-1 with TRBJ2-5; TRBD2 was called by the table and not checked on the DNA. Sequenced material: sorted CD4+ T cells from blood (whether regulatory or conventional is not recorded), taken 30 days after allogeneic stem cell transplant. The CDR3 region: CSATPTIGDQETHTI.